This T cell receptor beta chain originates from a study of T cells after yellow fever vaccination (dated by TCRdb to between 2018 and 2021). Turning to the overall study: Libraries from fractions with low cell numbers were prepared with the SMART-Seq v4 Ultra Low Input RNA kit. To follow T-cell clones before and after primary and booster YFV17D yellow fever vaccination, bulk TCR alpha and beta repertoires were sequenced over time. The cohort comprised two healthy male donors, one aged 18 to 30 and one aged 30 to 40 years. Blood was drawn at multiple timepoints before and after primary and secondary immunization, with bulk PBMC replicates and cell subsets isolated.

What the study reported, not specific to this receptor: A small fraction of clonotypes showed up in both the CD4 and CD8 compartments, probably as a result of convergent recombination. Most clones expanded after primary vaccination were re-detected after the booster (around 96% of CD4 and approximately 89% of CD8), suggesting broad memory maintenance. The secondary T-cell response was found to be weaker but faster than the primary response, with a peak reached on day 5 rather than on day 15. Because only a couple of donors were included in the study, the extent to which the findings can be generalized is limited. Computational filtering was needed because FACS-sorted repertoires could contain abundant contaminating clonotypes from the bulk population.

Interpreted using the paper, the treatment or condition label stands for: live attenuated yellow fever vaccine strain. PBMCs were isolated from peripheral blood using a standard Ficoll-Paque protocol. Dynabeads CD4 and CD8 positive selection kits were used to isolate CD4 and CD8 T-cell fractions. TriZol was used to extract RNA from bulk PBMCs, CD4 and CD8 fractions, and dextramer-positive and dextramer-negative fractions. Sequencer: Illumina NovaSeq 6000. Synthesis of TCR cDNA relied on 5'RACE template switching, a step that introduced a universal primer site along with unique molecular identifiers. Priming for cDNA synthesis came from both the TCR alpha and TCR beta constant segments. Library amplification involved two PCR steps, and the second step added sample barcodes and sequencing adapters. Libraries were sequenced on Illumina HiSeq 2500 (2x100 bp) or NovaSeq (2x150 bp). Under the source paper's analysis protocol: MIGEC was used to demultiplex reads and collapse the reads into UMI consensus sequences, and MiXCR was used for V(D)J alignment. Vaccine-responding clonotypes were defined with edgeR using replicate PBMC samples, requiring FDR below 0.01 and a log2 fold change above 5 up to day 15. CD4 or CD8 identity was assigned to each bulk clonotype according to whether the clonotype was present at higher abundance in the sequenced CD4 repertoire or the sequenced CD8 repertoire. Clones were called with MiXCR by TCRdb after fastp trimmed the public reads at Q25, and only in-frame beta chains were retained. All rows with the same CDR3 protein become a single entry with the most common DNA and genes. In this record, the V and J calls reflect TCRdb's handling and not the investigators' own analysis. Counted in this sample were about 350,000 distinct CDR3 sequences; around 12% of them appeared once. The ten largest clones capture 2.5% to 3.5% of the sample.

In this sample, this clonotype turned up a few times. Its antigen remains undetermined. A read error may account for a junction end that differs from germline. The CDR3 holds 14 amino acids from the cysteine to the phenylalanine. Of the read, only the CDR3 DNA is kept; its 42 bases are in frame from base 1. CDR1 and CDR2, looked up from the germline V gene (reference sequence), are SGHKS and YYEKEE. The chain uses TRBV5-5 and TRBJ2-3, and 11 bases in between align with TRBD2. The source of this sequence is a young man who received the YFV17D yellow fever vaccine. Sequencing was performed on CD4+ T cells sorted from PBMCs, taken 15 days after the yellow fever booster vaccination. The nucleotide sequence is given as TGTGCCAGCAGCTTCGAACTAGCGGGGGCCTCGGAGCGTTTT. It codes for CASSFELAGASERF.